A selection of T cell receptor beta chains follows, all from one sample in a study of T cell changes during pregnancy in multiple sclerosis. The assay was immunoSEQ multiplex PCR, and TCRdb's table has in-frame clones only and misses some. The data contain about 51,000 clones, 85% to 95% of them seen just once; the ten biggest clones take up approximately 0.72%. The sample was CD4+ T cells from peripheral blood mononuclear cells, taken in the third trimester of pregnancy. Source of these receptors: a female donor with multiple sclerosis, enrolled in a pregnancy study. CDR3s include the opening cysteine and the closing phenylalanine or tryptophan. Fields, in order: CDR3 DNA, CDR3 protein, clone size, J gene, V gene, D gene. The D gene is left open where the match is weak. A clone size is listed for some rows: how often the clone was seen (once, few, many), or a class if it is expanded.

TGTGCCAGCAGTGAGGGGTGGCTAGCGGCGAACACCGGGGAGCTGTTTTTT | CASSEGWLAANTGELFF | NA | TRBJ2-2 | TRBV2 | TRBD2
TGTGCCAGCAGCCCCTCTCCCGGGACTAGCGGGAGGCGGCAAGAGACCCAGTACTTC | CASSPSPGTSGRRQETQYF | NA | TRBJ2-5 | TRBV7-3 | TRBD2
TGTGCCAGCAGCCTAAAACACGGGGGAGAGCAGTACTTC | CASSLKHGGEQYF | NA | TRBJ2-7 | TRBV11-3 | NA
TGTGCCAGCAGCTCCCCCGCCAGCGGCTACAATGAGCAGTTCTTC | CASSSPASGYNEQFF | NA | TRBJ2-1 | TRBV28 | NA
TGTGCCAGCGGTGGCGGGAAAGGCGAGCAGTACTTC | CASGGGKGEQYF | NA | TRBJ2-7 | TRBV2 | NA
TGTGCCAGCAGCTTAGTTGGCCAGTCCTACGAGCAGTACTTC | CASSLVGQSYEQYF | NA | TRBJ2-7 | TRBV7-2 | NA
TGTGCCAGCAGTGAGGTACAGGGGGCGCGTGGCTACACCTTC | CASSEVQGARGYTF | once | TRBJ1-2 | TRBV6-1 | TRBD1
TGCAGCGTTGAGGAGTACAGGAATCGAGGCTATGGCTACACCTTC | CSVEEYRNRGYGYTF | NA | TRBJ1-2 | TRBV29-1 | NA
TGCGCCAGCAACGGCAGGGGGGTCTCTGGGGCCAACGTCCTGACTTTC | CASNGRGVSGANVLTF | NA | TRBJ2-6 | TRBV5-1 | NA
TGTGCCAGCGGACGGACAGGCCCCTACGAGCAGTACTTC | CASGRTGPYEQYF | NA | TRBJ2-7 | TRBV27 | TRBD1
TGTGCCAGCAGTTACGTCCCCACAAACTATGGCTACACCTTC | CASSYVPTNYGYTF | few | TRBJ1-2 | TRBV6-6 | NA
TGTGCCAGCAGTTATCCGGGACAAAACACTGAAGCTTTCTTT | CASSYPGQNTEAFF | NA | TRBJ1-1 | TRBV5-4 | NA
TGTGCCAGCAGTAACCCCTCTAGAGGCTCCTACAATGAGCAGTTCTTC | CASSNPSRGSYNEQFF | NA | TRBJ2-1 | TRBV28 | NA
TGTGCCAGCAGCCGGAGGGTCGGGGCGGGGGATACGCAGTATTTT | CASSRRVGAGDTQYF | NA | TRBJ2-3 | TRBV4-2 | NA
TGTGCCAGCTCACCCTCAGGGTTAGAGACCCAGTACTTC | CASSPSGLETQYF | NA | TRBJ2-5 | TRBV18 | NA
TGCGCCAGCAGCTCGCCGGGGACTAGCGGGAGGAGTGGCAATGAGCAGTTCTTC | CASSSPGTSGRSGNEQFF | NA | TRBJ2-1 | TRBV5-1 | TRBD2